A single sample gave rise to the 8 T cell receptor beta chains below, sequenced in a study of blood T cell repertoires in COVID-19. TCRdb keeps only in-frame clones here, not all; method: immunoSEQ multiplex PCR. The sample includes about 84,000 clones, 83% of them seen just once. The sequenced material came from peripheral blood. These receptors were obtained from a woman older than 75 with acute or convalescent COVID-19.

This chain connects TRBV15 to TRBJ2-3, with D possibly matching TRBD2 (6 bases). The V and J ends lost 2 bases and 2 bases respectively, with 8 bases between them. The germline V gene has CDR1 LNHNV and CDR2 YYDKDF (reference sequence). The CDR3 consists of 14 residues. DNA for the CDR3: TGTGCCACCAGCAGACCGGGGGTCACAGATACGCAGTATTTT. This translates into CATSRPGVTDTQYF.

The J gene is TRBJ1-5, the V gene TRBV19; 7 bases are shared with TRBD1. The V gene end was trimmed by 3 bases and the J gene end by 7 bases; junction bases not matched to a gene: 9. CDR3 length equals 15 residues. CDR1 is LNHDA, CDR2 SQIVND, per germline (reference sequence). In DNA form, the CDR3 reads TGTGCCAGTAGTATGTTGACAGGGTTAGAACAGCCCCAGCATTTT. It encodes CASSMLTGLEQPQHF.

This rearrangement joins TRBV5-1 to TRBJ2-3; 7 bases fit TRBD2. The CDR3 sequence is 17 residues long. Trimming at V came to 2 bases and at J to 4 bases, leaving 13 bases not matched to a gene. CDR1 is SGHRS and CDR2 is YFSETQ in the germline V gene. As DNA, the CDR3 is TGCGCCAGCAGCTTCCCCCCCGGGGCGGGAGAATCAGATACGCAGTATTTT. This encodes CASSFPPGAGESDTQYF.

The chain combines TRBV27 with TRBJ1-1, with D possibly being TRBD1 (5 bases). The germline V gene encodes CDR1 MNHEY and CDR2 SMNVEV (reference sequence). The CDR3 length is 15 residues. Trimming cost V 2 bases and J 1 base, with 11 bases left between them. The CDR3 is CASSLGRGGNTEAFF. The CDR3 DNA sequence: TGTGCCAGCAGTTTAGGACGGGGGGGGAACACTGAAGCTTTCTTT.

V gene TRBV20-1 combines with J gene TRBJ1-1; D not certain. There are 11 residues in the CDR3. Germline CDR1 and CDR2: DFQATT and SNEGSKA (reference sequence). Trimming removed 3 bases from V and 4 bases from J, with 6 bases in between. The CDR3 DNA is TGCAGTGCTAGCTCACTCACTGAAGCTTTCTTT. It encodes CSASSLTEAFF.

There are a few counts of this clone. The chain joins TRBV2 to TRBJ1-6, with 7 bases fitting TRBD1. Germline trimming cut 11 bases from V and 10 bases from J; bases unmatched to any gene: 8. CDR3 length equals 12 residues. Germline CDR1 is SNHLY and CDR2 is FYNNEI. CDR3 in DNA: TGTGCCGGCACTACAGGGGTATCACCCCTCCACTTT. Its translation: CAGTTGVSPLHF.

This clone was picked up a small number of times. J is TRBJ2-1 and V is TRBV3-1 (or the pseudogene TRBV3-2), with D perhaps matching TRBD2 (6 bases). This CDR3 is 15 amino acids long. Germline V gene sequence: CDR1 LGHDT, CDR2 YNNKEL (reference sequence). Deletions cut 3 bases from V and 4 bases from J, with 13 bases between. CDR3 residues: CASSQEAGTYNEQFF. CDR3 coding DNA: TGTGCCAGCAGCCAGGAGGCGGGGACTTACAATGAGCAGTTCTTC.

The V call is TRBV7-2, the J call TRBJ2-5; TRBD1 aligns across 7 bases. The CDR3 has 15 residues. CDR1 is SGHTA and CDR2 is FQGNSA in the germline V gene. The ends lost 5 bases at V and 5 bases at J; junction bases unmatched: 11. CDR3 region: CASSILLQGMETQYF. CDR3 in DNA: TGTGCCAGCAGCATCCTTCTACAGGGGATGGAGACCCAGTACTTC.